This T cell receptor beta chain is drawn from a study of shared clonotypes between healthy human individuals. Study at large: A couple of female and three male donors aged 18 to 49 were enrolled. Findings and limits, study-wide: Memory subsets generally showed lower estimated richness than naive subsets.

Germline CDR1 and CDR2: SGDLS and YYNGEE. CDR3 length: 14 residues. Trimming left V 0 bases short and J 5 bases short, with 11 bases between. The method was immunoSEQ multiplex PCR; TCRdb's version includes in-frame clones alone and lacks a portion of them. There are 1,400,000 or so clones in the sample; around 98.5% occur only once, and approximately 0.4% lies in the top ten. Remarks on this clone: Its antigen is not known.

This receptor was identified in a man aged 30 to 45 in good health. The chain joins TRBV9 to TRBJ2-5, with D unresolved. Sequenced input: naive CD4+ T cells sorted from blood. Documented subset: CD45RA+ positively selected. CDR3 amino acids: CASSVGGSSETQYF. The CDR3 DNA follows: TGTGCCAGCAGCGTAGGTGGGTCTTCGGAGACCCAGTACTTC.